Given below is one T cell receptor (beta chain) in context. Its antigen is not identified. The data were obtained in a study of cytomegalovirus exposure and HLA in healthy donors. The germline CDR1 and CDR2 sequences are SNHLY and FYNNEI. V gave up 5 bases and J gave up 5 bases; unmatched junction bases: 9. CDR3 size: 17 residues. Study-wide results and limits: In a later analysis, parvovirus B19, influenza, CMV and Epstein-Barr virus appeared linked to several top co-occurrence clusters. As was reported, the HLA-A and HLA-B alleles of most subjects were accurately predicted from TCR beta sequences. Among TCR sequences, most were rare, though some public TCRs appeared in many donors.

PCR primers comprised 60 Vbeta and 13 Jbeta primers. Authors' data handling: In a later analysis, some 80 million unique TCR beta chains included roughly 11 million shared by two or more donors. The protocol was immunoSEQ multiplex PCR, while the TCRdb copy is restricted to in-frame clones and leaves out a portion. Clonal size and the V and J genes are those of that table, whereas D and trimming came from the DNA. Of 110,000 to 150,000 clones listed, just under 80% are singletons. The chain recombines TRBV2 with TRBJ2-3; 14 bases fit TRBD2. Sequencing was done on a sample of PBMCs. The source of this sequence is a man aged 30 to 45 in good health and CMV-seronegative. The CDR3 DNA is TGTGCCAGCAGTCTGGGACTAGCGGGAGTATCGGGAGATACGCAGTATTTT. Its protein is CASSLGLAGVSGDTQYF.